This TCR beta chain stems from a study of brain T cells in children with intractable seizures. This table comes from immunoSEQ multiplex PCR, and its TCRdb copy is limited to in-frame clones, with some not included. The data contain about 320,000 clones, roughly 93% of them seen just once; the ten biggest clones take up roughly 5.7%. Time point: blood from clinic visit 5 months post-surgery; TSC patient then seizure free. Before surgery, patients took at least one anti-epileptic drug. The CDR3 spans 14 residues. Germline assignment: CDR1 SNHLY and CDR2 FYNNEI. Trimming stripped 2 bases from V and 2 bases from J, with 4 bases between.

The sequencing used peripheral blood, collected 4 to 6 months after surgery. V and J are TRBV2 and TRBJ2-6; no definite D call. The clonotype was recovered from a boy in the first two years of life with tuberous sclerosis and intractable seizures. The CDR3 region has the DNA TGTGCCAGCAGTGAAACCCCTGGGGCCAACGTCCTGACTTTC. It translates to CASSETPGANVLTF.